The 8 T cell receptor beta chains below come from one sample, sequenced in a study of cytomegalovirus exposure and HLA in healthy donors. Assay: immunoSEQ multiplex PCR; the TCRdb copy retains only in-frame clones and omits some. The data contain tens of thousands of clones, 90% to 95% of them singletons. The sample was PBMCs. All receptors derive from a woman aged 25-40 years in good health and CMV-seronegative.

CDR3 in DNA: TGCGCCAGCAGCCCTGACAGGTATTATGACGAGCAGTACTTC. Translating gives CASSPDRYYDEQYF. This sequence joins TRBV5-1 and TRBJ2-7; possibly TRBD1 for D (6 bases). V was clipped by 4 bases and J by 5 bases, with 16 bases between them. The CDR3 runs to 14 residues. CDR1 is SGHRS, CDR2 YFSETQ, per germline.

J is TRBJ1-3 and V is TRBV9; D not resolved. V gave up 0 bases and J gave up 1 base, with 5 bases separating them. Germline CDR1 and CDR2: SGDLS and YYNGEE. The CDR3 has 14 amino acids. In nucleotides, the CDR3 is TGTGCCAGCAGCGTAGGAGTGTCTGGAAACACCATATATTTT. Translated, it gives CASSVGVSGNTIYF.

This clone is a singleton in its sample. The chain links TRBV6-1 to TRBJ1-5, with 7 positions matching TRBD1. CDR3 length: 15 amino acids. V was pared by 0 bases and J by 7 bases, with 6 bases of the junction left unmatched. Germline CDR1 reads MNHNS; CDR2 reads SASEGT. The CDR3 loop is CASSEAEGAGQPQHF. CDR3 bases: TGTGCCAGCAGTGAAGCGGAGGGGGCGGGCCAGCCCCAGCATTTT.

The gene calls are TRBV7-2 and TRBJ1-1; D is ambiguous. V lost 1 base to trimming and J lost 0 bases, with 15 bases between them. This CDR3 contains 17 residues. Germline loops: CDR1 SGHTA, CDR2 FQGNSA. The CDR3, as DNA: TGTGCCAGCAGCTTAGAGCGCCGAGACGGTGTGAACACTGAAGCTTTCTTT. This encodes CASSLERRDGVNTEAFF.

This chain connects TRBV7-2 to TRBJ2-1, with no clear D. V lost 3 bases and J lost 7, with 13 bases in between. Germline-derived CDR1 and CDR2 are SGHTA and FQGNSA. The CDR3 spans 14 residues. In DNA, the CDR3 is TGTGCCAGCAGCTTTGCCTGGGCGATGAATGAGCAGTTCTTC. The encoded protein is CASSFAWAMNEQFF.

The J gene is TRBJ2-7, the V gene TRBV27; no clear D. Between the trimmed V and J ends, which lost 1 base and 3 bases, there was a span of 13 bases. CDR3 size: 15 residues. Germline loops: CDR1 MNHEY, CDR2 SMNVEV (reference sequence). This chain's CDR3 is CASSLFDQRGYEQYF. Here the CDR3 DNA reads TGTGCCAGCAGTTTATTTGACCAACGAGGCTACGAGCAGTACTTC.

The V call is TRBV27, the J call TRBJ2-5; the match to TRBD2 covers 8 bases. This CDR3 is 17 amino acids long. The germline gives CDR1 MNHEY, CDR2 SMNVEV (reference sequence). With 1 base clipped from V and 2 bases from J, the junction kept 9 bases outside the gene matches. CDR3 DNA: TGTGCCAGCAGTTTATGGGGCGTCCTAGCGGGTCAAGAGACCCAGTACTTC. It translates to CASSLWGVLAGQETQYF.

The rearrangement uses TRBV7-2 and TRBJ2-7; D is perhaps TRBD2 (6 bases). Germline CDR1 is SGHTA and CDR2 is FQGNSA. V lost 5 bases and J 3 bases, leaving 17 bases between the germline ends. This CDR3 has 15 amino acids. The CDR3 nucleotides read TGTGCCAGCAGCAACTCCGGGACTGCTCACTACGAGCAGTACTTC. This translates into CASSNSGTAHYEQYF.